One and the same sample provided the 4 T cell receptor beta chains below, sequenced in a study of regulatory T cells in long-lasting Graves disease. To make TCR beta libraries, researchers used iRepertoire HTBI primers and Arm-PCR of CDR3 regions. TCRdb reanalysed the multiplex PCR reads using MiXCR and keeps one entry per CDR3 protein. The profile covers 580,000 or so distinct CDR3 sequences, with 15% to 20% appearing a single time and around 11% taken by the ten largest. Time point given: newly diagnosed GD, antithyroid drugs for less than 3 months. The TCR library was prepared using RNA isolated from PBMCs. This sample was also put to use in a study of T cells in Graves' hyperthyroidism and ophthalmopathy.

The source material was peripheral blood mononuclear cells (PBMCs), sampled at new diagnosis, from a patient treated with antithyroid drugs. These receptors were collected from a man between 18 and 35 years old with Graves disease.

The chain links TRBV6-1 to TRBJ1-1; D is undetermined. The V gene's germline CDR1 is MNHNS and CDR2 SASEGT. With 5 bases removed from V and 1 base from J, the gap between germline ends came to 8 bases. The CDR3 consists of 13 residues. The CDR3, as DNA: TGTGCCAGCAGTCCGATCAAGAACACTGAAGCTTTCTTT. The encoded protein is CASSPIKNTEAFF.

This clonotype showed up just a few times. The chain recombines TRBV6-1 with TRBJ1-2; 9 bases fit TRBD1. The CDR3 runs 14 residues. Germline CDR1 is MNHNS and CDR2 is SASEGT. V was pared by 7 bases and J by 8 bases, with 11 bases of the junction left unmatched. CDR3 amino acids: CASKRTGTGLGYTF. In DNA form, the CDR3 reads TGTGCCAGCAAAAGAACCGGGACAGGGCTAGGCTACACCTTC.

CDR3 DNA: TGTGCCAGCAATCCTTCGGGGGGAAGCAATCAGCCCCAGCATTTT. Translating it yields CASNPSGGSNQPQHF. The chain has TRBV28 and TRBJ1-5; D might be TRBD1 (5 bases). Germline V gene data show CDR1 as MDHEN and CDR2 as SYDVKM. The CDR3 is made up of 15 amino acids. Trimming took 7 bases from V and 1 from J, leaving 14 bases between them.

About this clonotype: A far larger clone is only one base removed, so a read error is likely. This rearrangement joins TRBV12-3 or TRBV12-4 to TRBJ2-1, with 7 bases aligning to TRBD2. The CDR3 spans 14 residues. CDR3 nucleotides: TGTGCCAGCAGCCCCCGGGACTACTACGATGAGCAGTTCTTC. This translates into CASSPRDYYDEQFF.